The 22 T cell receptor beta chains listed next were all sequenced from one sample in a study of blood T cells in healthy people across ages. Primed by a sample-barcoded 5' primer and a J-beta primer mix, a second PCR proceeded for about 6 to 12 cycles. MiXCR was run by TCRdb on the 5' RACE reads, yielding one entry per CDR3 protein. The sample has more than 700,000 distinct CDR3 sequences; roughly 46% are singletons. Material for sequencing was blood. These receptors all stem from an elderly man in good health.

In DNA, the CDR3 is TGCGCCAGCAGCTTGAATACTGGGGAAGAAACGCAGTATTTT. It yields the protein CASSLNTGEETQYF. The V and J genes are TRBV5-1 and TRBJ2-3; the D is unclear. This CDR3 has 14 residues. V was trimmed by 1 base and J by 9 bases, leaving 15 bases between them. From germline, CDR1 is SGHRS and CDR2 YFSETQ.

The chain is built from TRBV7-2 and TRBJ2-1; 12 bases are shared with TRBD2. J gave up 9 bases and V 4 bases, and 10 bases lay outside the gene matches. The CDR3 sequence is 16 residues long. Per the germline V gene, CDR1 is SGHTA and CDR2 is FQGNSA. Written as DNA, the CDR3 is TGTGCCAGCAGCTCCGGAGTAGGGACTAGCGGGCCTGAGCAGTTCTTC. Protein product: CASSSGVGTSGPEQFF.

This clonotype was found once. The DNA for the CDR3 is TGTGCCAGCAGCTCCGGGCTGGGGAGCTCCTACAATGAGCAGTACTTC. As protein: CASSSGLGSSYNEQYF. The rearrangement uses TRBV7-2 and TRBJ2-1; tentative D call: TRBD2 (5 bases). The DNA end is a closer match to TRBJ2-7, so the J assignment may be wrong. The germline gives CDR1 SGHTA, CDR2 FQGNSA. The CDR3 consists of 16 residues.

The chain couples TRBV6-1 to TRBJ2-7; 9 nucleotides line up with TRBD2. This CDR3 has 13 amino acids. V dropped 7 bases and J dropped 3; count of bases not matched to a gene: 4. Germline V lookup: CDR1 MNHNS, CDR2 SASEGT. This CDR3 is CASTPAGGYEQYF. Written as DNA, the CDR3 is TGTGCCAGCACCCCAGCGGGGGGCTACGAGCAGTACTTC.

The chain carries TRBV18 and TRBJ2-4; no firm D call. The end of the DNA is better explained by TRBJ2-7, so the J call may be wrong. The CDR3 sequence is 14 residues long. Germline V gene lookup returns CDR1 KGHSH and CDR2 LQKENI. The CDR3 is CASSPIDRPYEQYF. CDR3 in DNA: TGTGCCAGCTCACCAATCGACCGACCCTACGAGCAGTACTTC.

This clonotype was seen ten or more times. This rearrangement joins TRBV7-3 to TRBJ2-1; the D gene could be TRBD1 or TRBD2 (6 bases each). Germline V CDR1 and CDR2: SGHTA, FQGTGA. V lost 2 bases, J lost 4 bases, and 9 bases lay in between. The CDR3 has 14 residues. CDR3 region: CASSLAGTYNEQFF. CDR3 coding DNA: TGTGCCAGCAGCTTAGCGGGGACATACAATGAGCAGTTCTTC.

The chain links TRBV7-2 to TRBJ2-7; 9 bases line up with TRBD2. The ends lost 5 bases at V and 0 bases at J; junction bases unmatched: 8. The CDR3 runs 16 residues. From germline, CDR1 is SGHTA and CDR2 FQGNSA. The CDR3 nucleotides read TGTGCCAGCAGCAGGAGACTAGCGGAGACCTCCTACGAGCAGTACTTC. It is translated as CASSRRLAETSYEQYF.

This clonotype has just one count. This chain connects TRBV7-2 to TRBJ2-1; D assignment may be TRBD1 or TRBD2 (5 bases each). V lost 1 base to trimming and J lost 1 base, with 8 bases between them. CDR1 is SGHTA, CDR2 FQGNSA, per germline. The length of the CDR3 is 15 residues. The CDR3 sequence: CASSLGDASYNEQFF. Here the CDR3 DNA reads TGTGCCAGCAGCTTAGGGGACGCTTCCTACAATGAGCAGTTCTTC.

CDR3 coding DNA: TGCAGCGTGGGACAGGGGAACGAGCAGTACTTC. Amino acid sequence: CSVGQGNEQYF. The chain links TRBV29-1 to TRBJ2-5; 10 bases line up with TRBD1. The end of the DNA fits TRBJ2-7 better, so the J call may be wrong. Germline V gene sequence: CDR1 SQVTM, CDR2 ANQGSEA. This CDR3 is 11 amino acids long.

This clonotype was detected ten times or more. The gene calls are TRBV9 and TRBJ2-1, with D possibly being TRBD2 (5 bases). CDR3 length: 14 amino acids. The V gene lost 4 bases and the J gene lost 2 bases, with 10 bases spanning the gap. In germline, CDR1 is SGDLS, CDR2 YYNGEE. In nucleotides, the CDR3 is TGTGCCAGCAGCCCTCGGGGAGCCTACAATGAGCAGTTCTTC. It translates to CASSPRGAYNEQFF. The full variable domain, in which reference TRBV9 and TRBJ2-1 provide the parts outside the CDR3, is DSGVTQTPKHLITATGQRVTLRCSPRSGDLSVYWYQQSLDQGLQFLIQYYNGEERAKGNILERFSAQQFPDLHSELNLSSLELGDSALYFCASSPRGAYNEQFFGPGTRLTVL.

The chain recombines TRBV5-1 with TRBJ2-2; possible D gene TRBD1, 6 bases. V lost 1 base to trimming and J lost 7 bases, with 17 bases between them. Per germline, CDR1 SGHRS and CDR2 YFSETQ. The CDR3 extends over 16 amino acids. The CDR3 DNA reads as TGCGCCAGCAGCTTGAAATTGGACAGCCCCGTCGGGGAGCTGTTTTTT. Translating it yields CASSLKLDSPVGELFF.

The V gene is TRBV7-2, the J gene TRBJ1-6, with 10 nucleotides matching TRBD1. Germline-derived CDR1 and CDR2 are SGHTA and FQGNSA. Trimming removed 5 bases from V and 3 bases from J; junction bases left unmatched: 10. The CDR3 runs 18 residues. The chain's CDR3 is CASSQGDDRGLYNSPLHF. In DNA, the CDR3 is TGTGCCAGCAGCCAGGGGGATGACAGGGGGCTCTATAATTCACCCCTCCACTTT.

This clonotype was detected a few times. The chain joins TRBV5-6 to TRBJ2-5, with D perhaps being TRBD1 or TRBD2 (5 bases each). V was shortened by 4 bases and J by 5 bases, with 18 bases between the two germline ends. The CDR3 runs to 15 residues. Per the germline V gene, CDR1 is SGHDT and CDR2 is YYEEEE. Here the CDR3 DNA reads TGTGCCAGCAGCCCCCGGTGGGGGTATGGGGAGACCCAGTACTTC. Its protein product is CASSPRWGYGETQYF.

The chain is built from TRBV2 and TRBJ2-7; 8 bases are a match to TRBD2. With V trimmed by 7 bases and J by 0 bases, 5 bases remained unmatched. The CDR3 spans 14 residues. Germline V CDR1 and CDR2: SNHLY, FYNNEI. The CDR3 DNA reads as TGTGCCAGCATTAGCCGGGAGGGCTCCTACGAGCAGTACTTC. Translated, it gives CASISREGSYEQYF.

V gene TRBV4-1 combines with J gene TRBJ2-1; D uncertain. The CDR3 extends over 12 amino acids. Germline V CDR1 and CDR2: MGHRA, YSYEKL. The V and J ends lost 4 bases and 8 bases respectively, with 9 bases between them. This chain's CDR3 is CASSPDLYEQFF. The DNA for the CDR3 is TGCGCCAGCAGCCCCGACTTATATGAGCAGTTCTTC.

The CDR3 reads CASSYTQGSYEQYF. CDR3 bases: TGTGCCAGCAGCTACACGCAGGGCAGTTACGAGCAGTACTTC. The chain is built from TRBV7-9 and TRBJ2-7; a possible D gene is TRBD1 (5 bases). The germline V gene encodes CDR1 SEHNR and CDR2 FQNEAQ (reference sequence). This CDR3 region has 14 residues. Deletions cut 4 bases from V and 4 bases from J, with 14 bases between.

This clonotype has a handful of counts. The chain carries TRBV11-1 and TRBJ2-7, with D perhaps TRBD2 (5 bases). V was clipped by 5 bases and J by 5 bases, with 13 bases between them. The CDR3 totals 13 residues. The V gene's germline CDR1 is SGHAT and CDR2 FQDESV (reference sequence). CDR3 sequence: CASSVFGIDEQYF. The CDR3 DNA sequence: TGTGCCAGCAGCGTTTTCGGGATCGACGAGCAGTACTTC.

The CDR3 protein is CSASGQDKYEQYF. CDR3 bases: TGCAGTGCATCGGGACAGGATAAATACGAGCAGTACTTC. This chain joins TRBV20-1 and TRBJ2-7, with 8 bases aligning to TRBD1. From germline, CDR1 is DFQATT and CDR2 SNEGSKA (reference sequence). The CDR3 consists of 13 residues. The V and J ends lost 6 bases and 4 bases, in that order; junction bases with no gene match: 8.

The chain uses TRBV7-2 and TRBJ2-5; 13 nucleotides agree with TRBD2. The germline gives CDR1 SGHTA, CDR2 FQGNSA. CDR3 size: 16 residues. V shed 4 bases and J 4 bases; nucleotides not matched to a gene: 6. The chain's CDR3 is CASSSRTSGRVETQYF. DNA for the CDR3: TGTGCCAGCAGCTCTCGGACTAGCGGGAGAGTAGAGACCCAGTACTTC.

This sequence joins TRBV7-8 and TRBJ1-6; D is unclear. Germline V gene sequence: CDR1 SGHVS, CDR2 FQNEAQ. This CDR3 is 15 amino acids long. The V end lost 1 base, the J end lost 5 bases, and 9 bases lay between the germline ends. The chain's CDR3 is CASSLDRTHNSPLHF. The CDR3 nucleotides are TGTGCCAGCAGCTTAGACAGAACGCATAATTCACCCCTCCACTTT.

This clonotype was picked up many times. This rearrangement joins TRBV7-3 to TRBJ2-1, with D possibly TRBD2 on 6 matching bases. The germline gives CDR1 SGHTA, CDR2 FQGTGA. This CDR3 contains 13 residues. V was clipped by 2 bases and J by 9 bases, with 11 bases between them. The CDR3: CASSLSEGGEQFF. In nucleotides, the CDR3 is TGTGCCAGCAGCTTATCGGAGGGCGGTGAGCAGTTCTTC.

This clonotype came up a few times. This chain joins TRBV29-1 and TRBJ2-1; TRBD2 agrees at 7 bases. CDR1 is SQVTM, CDR2 ANQGSEA, per germline. The CDR3 extends over 13 amino acids. V lost 4 bases to trimming and J lost 10 bases; unmatched junction nucleotides: 10. CDR3 sequence (DNA): TGCAGCGTTGGGGGTACTAGCGTGAAGGAGCAGTTCTTC. As protein: CSVGGTSVKEQFF.